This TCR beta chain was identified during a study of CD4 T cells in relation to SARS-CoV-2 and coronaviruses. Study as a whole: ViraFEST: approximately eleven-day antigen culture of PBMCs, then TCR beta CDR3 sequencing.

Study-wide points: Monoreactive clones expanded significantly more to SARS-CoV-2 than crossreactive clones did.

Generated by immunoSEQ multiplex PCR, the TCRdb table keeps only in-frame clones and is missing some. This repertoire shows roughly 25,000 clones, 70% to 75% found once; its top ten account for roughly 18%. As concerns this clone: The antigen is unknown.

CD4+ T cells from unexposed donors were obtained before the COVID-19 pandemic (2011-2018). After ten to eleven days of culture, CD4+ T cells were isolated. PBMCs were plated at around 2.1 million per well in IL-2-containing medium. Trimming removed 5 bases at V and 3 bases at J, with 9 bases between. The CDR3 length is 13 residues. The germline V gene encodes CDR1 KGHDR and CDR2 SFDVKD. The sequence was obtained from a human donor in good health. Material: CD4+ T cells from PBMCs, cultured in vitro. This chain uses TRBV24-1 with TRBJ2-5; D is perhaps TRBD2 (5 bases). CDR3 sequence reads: CATSGGYEETQYF. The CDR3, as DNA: TGTGCCACCAGTGGAGGGTATGAAGAGACCCAGTACTTC.